This section outlines one T cell receptor (beta chain) sequence together with its context. TCR templates, about 10^5 per sample, were assayed. TCRdb keeps only in-frame clones here, not all; method: immunoSEQ multiplex PCR. The sample shows 80,000 to 95,000 clones, around 95% of them seen only once. The data originate from a study of siplizumab effects on memory and regulatory T cells. The germline gives CDR1 KGHSH, CDR2 LQKENI. The germline V and J ends were trimmed by 5 bases and 5 bases, with 11 bases remaining between them. The CDR3 has 13 residues. Specimen: CD8+ T cells sorted from blood. The rearrangement uses TRBV18 and TRBJ2-3; TRBD1 might be the D (6 bases). The receptor was isolated from a human donor in good health. The CDR3 DNA follows: TGTGCCAGCTCAACTATAGGGGGAGATACGCAGTATTTT. Its protein is CASSTIGGDTQYF.